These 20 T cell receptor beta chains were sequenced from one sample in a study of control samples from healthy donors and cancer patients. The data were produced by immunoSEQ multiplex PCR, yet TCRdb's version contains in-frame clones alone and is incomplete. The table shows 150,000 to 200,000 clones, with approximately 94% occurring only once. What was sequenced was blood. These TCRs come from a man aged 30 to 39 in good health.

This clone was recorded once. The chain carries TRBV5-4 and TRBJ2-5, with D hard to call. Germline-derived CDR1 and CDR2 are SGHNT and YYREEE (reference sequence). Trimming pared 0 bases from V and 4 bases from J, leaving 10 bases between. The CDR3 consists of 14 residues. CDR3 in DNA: TGTGCCAGCAGCTTGGCATCTAGGGCAGAGACCCAGTACTTC. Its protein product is CASSLASRAETQYF.

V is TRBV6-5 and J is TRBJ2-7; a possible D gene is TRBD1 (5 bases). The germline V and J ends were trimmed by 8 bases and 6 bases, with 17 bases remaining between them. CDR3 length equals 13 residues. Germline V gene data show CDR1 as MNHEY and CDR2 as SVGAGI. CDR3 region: CASETIRQGEQYF. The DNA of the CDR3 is TGTGCCAGCGAAACCATCCGCCAGGGCGAGCAGTACTTC.

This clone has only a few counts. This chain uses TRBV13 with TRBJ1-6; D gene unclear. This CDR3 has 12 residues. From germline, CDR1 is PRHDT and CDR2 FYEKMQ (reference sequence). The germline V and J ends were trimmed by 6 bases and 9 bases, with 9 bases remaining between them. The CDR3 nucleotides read TGTGCCAGCAGTTCAGAGAGTTCACCCCTCCACTTT. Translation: CASSSESSPLHF.

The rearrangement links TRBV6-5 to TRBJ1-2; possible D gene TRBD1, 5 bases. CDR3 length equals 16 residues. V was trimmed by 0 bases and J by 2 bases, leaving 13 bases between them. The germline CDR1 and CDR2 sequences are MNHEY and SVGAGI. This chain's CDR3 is CASSYSRIKGNYGYTF. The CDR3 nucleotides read TGTGCCAGCAGTTACTCGAGGATTAAGGGGAACTATGGCTACACCTTC.

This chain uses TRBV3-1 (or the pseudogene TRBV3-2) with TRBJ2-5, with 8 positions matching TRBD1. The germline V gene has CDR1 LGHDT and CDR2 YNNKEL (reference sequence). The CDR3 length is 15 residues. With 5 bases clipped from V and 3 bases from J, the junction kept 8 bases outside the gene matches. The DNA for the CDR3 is TGTGCCAGCAGCAATGACAGGGGCCAAAAAGAGACCCAGTACTTC. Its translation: CASSNDRGQKETQYF.

In DNA form, the CDR3 reads TGTGCCAGCAGAATTACCCCAGGGCATGGCTACACCTTC. The encoded protein is CASRITPGHGYTF. V and J are TRBV28 and TRBJ1-2; weak D call: TRBD1 (5 bases). V gave up 6 bases and J gave up 6 bases, with 14 bases separating them. This CDR3 has 13 amino acids. The germline V gene encodes CDR1 MDHEN and CDR2 SYDVKM.

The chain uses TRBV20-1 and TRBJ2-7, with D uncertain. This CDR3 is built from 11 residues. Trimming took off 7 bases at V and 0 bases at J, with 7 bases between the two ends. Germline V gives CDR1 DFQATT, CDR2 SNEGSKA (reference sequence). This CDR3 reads CSVGGSYEQYF. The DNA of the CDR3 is TGCAGTGTAGGCGGCTCCTACGAGCAGTACTTC.

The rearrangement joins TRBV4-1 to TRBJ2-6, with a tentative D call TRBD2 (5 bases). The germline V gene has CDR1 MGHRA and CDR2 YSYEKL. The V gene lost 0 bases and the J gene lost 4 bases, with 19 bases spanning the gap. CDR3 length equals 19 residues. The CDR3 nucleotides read TGCGCCAGCAGCCAAGATCTTAGGACTCCAAGACTCGGGGCCAACGTCCTGACTTTC. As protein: CASSQDLRTPRLGANVLTF.

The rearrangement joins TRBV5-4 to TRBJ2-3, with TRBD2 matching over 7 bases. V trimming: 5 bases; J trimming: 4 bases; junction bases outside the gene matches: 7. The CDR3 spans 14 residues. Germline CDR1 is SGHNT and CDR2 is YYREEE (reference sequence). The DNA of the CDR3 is TGTGCCAGCAGTACGGGGGGAGTATCAGATACGCAGTATTTT. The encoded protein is CASSTGGVSDTQYF.

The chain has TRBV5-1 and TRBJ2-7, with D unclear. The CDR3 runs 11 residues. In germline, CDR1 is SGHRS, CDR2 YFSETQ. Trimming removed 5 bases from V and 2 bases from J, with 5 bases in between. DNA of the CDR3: TGCGCCAGCAGAACAGCCTACGAGCAGTACTTC. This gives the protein CASRTAYEQYF.

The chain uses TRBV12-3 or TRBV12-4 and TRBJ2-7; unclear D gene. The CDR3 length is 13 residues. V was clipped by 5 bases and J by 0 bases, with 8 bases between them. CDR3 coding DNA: TGTGCCAGCAGTAGAGCGTACTCCTACGAGCAGTACTTC. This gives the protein CASSRAYSYEQYF.

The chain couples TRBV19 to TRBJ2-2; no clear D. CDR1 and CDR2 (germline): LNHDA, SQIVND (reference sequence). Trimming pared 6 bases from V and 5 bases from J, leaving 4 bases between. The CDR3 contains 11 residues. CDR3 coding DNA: TGTGCCAGTAGGATAACCGGGGAGCTGTTTTTT. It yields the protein CASRITGELFF.

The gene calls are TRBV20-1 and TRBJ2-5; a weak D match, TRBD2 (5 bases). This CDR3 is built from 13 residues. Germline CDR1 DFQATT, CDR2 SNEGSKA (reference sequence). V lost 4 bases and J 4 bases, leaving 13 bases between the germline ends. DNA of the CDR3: TGCAGTGCTATTGAGGGAGCCGGAGAGACCCAGTACTTC. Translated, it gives CSAIEGAGETQYF.

The CDR3 is CASSRGDRLMNTEAFF. Written as DNA, the CDR3 is TGTGCCAGCTCTCGAGGGGACCGCCTCATGAACACTGAAGCTTTCTTT. This chain links TRBV18 with TRBJ1-1; weak D call: TRBD1 (5 bases). In germline, CDR1 is KGHSH, CDR2 LQKENI. The CDR3 totals 16 residues. Trimming removed 6 bases at V and 0 bases at J, with 17 bases between.

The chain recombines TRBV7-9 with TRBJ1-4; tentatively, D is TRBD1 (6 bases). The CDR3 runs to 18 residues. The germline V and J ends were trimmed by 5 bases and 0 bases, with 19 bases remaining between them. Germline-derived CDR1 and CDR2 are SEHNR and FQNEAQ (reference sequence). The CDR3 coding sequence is TGTGCCAGCAGCCCGATGGGGGCTCGACTTGCAACTAATGAAAAACTGTTTTTT. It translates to CASSPMGARLATNEKLFF.

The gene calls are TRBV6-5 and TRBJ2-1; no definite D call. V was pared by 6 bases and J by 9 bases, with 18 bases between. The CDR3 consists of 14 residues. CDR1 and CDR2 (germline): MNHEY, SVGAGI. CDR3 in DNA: TGTGCCAGCAGCACCAATGAAGGTAGCTTTGAGCAGTTCTTC. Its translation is CASSTNEGSFEQFF.

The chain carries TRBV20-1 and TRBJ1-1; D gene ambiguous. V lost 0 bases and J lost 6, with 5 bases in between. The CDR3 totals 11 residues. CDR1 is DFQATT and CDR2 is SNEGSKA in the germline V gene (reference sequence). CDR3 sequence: CSAREGPEAFF. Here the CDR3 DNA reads TGCAGTGCTAGAGAGGGCCCTGAAGCTTTCTTT.

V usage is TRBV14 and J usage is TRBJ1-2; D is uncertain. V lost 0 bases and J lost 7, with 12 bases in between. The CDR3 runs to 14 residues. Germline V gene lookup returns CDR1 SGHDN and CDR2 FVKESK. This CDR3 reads CASSQEATGFGYTF. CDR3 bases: TGTGCCAGCAGCCAAGAGGCAACGGGTTTTGGCTACACCTTC.

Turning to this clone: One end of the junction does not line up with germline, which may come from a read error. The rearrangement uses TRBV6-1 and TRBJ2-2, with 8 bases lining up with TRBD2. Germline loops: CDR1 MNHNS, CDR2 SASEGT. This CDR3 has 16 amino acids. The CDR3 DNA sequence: TGTGCCAGCAGTGAAGGAGCGGGAGTAAGTCACCGGGGAGCTGTTTTT. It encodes CASSEGAGVSHRGAVF.

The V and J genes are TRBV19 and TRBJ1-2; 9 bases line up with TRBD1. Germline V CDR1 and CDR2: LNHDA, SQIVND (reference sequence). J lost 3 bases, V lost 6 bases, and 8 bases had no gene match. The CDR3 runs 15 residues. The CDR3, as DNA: TGTGCCAGTAGCCCCGGCCGGACAGGGGACTATGGCTACACCTTC. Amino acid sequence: CASSPGRTGDYGYTF.